Listed below are T cell receptor beta chains from one sample, sequenced in a study of cytomegalovirus exposure and HLA in healthy donors. The table came from immunoSEQ multiplex PCR; TCRdb's copy has only in-frame clones and leaves some out. The sample lists 68,000 or so clones; approximately 75% were seen once. Material: PBMCs. The receptor source for this set is a human donor in good health. The conserved cysteine and the conserved F or W are not part of the CDR3 here.

v_call cdr3_aa
TRBV29-1 SVETNRGPGNTIY
TRBV19 ASSLGGNVYEQY
TRBV7-2 ASSPLGLDGETQY
TRBV6-5 ASRVQGSYNSPLH
TRBV7-3 ASSFQQGTEAF
TRBV12-5 ASATGLAGTGELF
TRBV28 ASSFGRGGTGNTIY
TRBV5-1 ASSLADGGGTDTQY
TRBV5-5 ASSLAGTGDQPQH
TRBV2 ASSVVNEQF
TRBV28 ASRNRKEKLF
TRBV9 ASSLGLAGAETQY
TRBV2 ASSAPGQGRAEAF
TRBV19 ASSIPGGAGTGELF
TRBV18 ASSPVFLGGTEAF
TRBV9 ASSPAGQAGGDQY
TRBV15 ATSRDQDRGAGYT
TRBV19 ASSSHGRGETQY
TRBV5-1 ASSQISGGPTDTQY
TRBV27 ASSLPPGGVTGELF
TRBV7-3 ASSFLQGDYGYT
TRBV27 ASRETGESYEQY
TRBV9 ASSVGGQGTSGMLEQY
TRBV5-1 ASSFPSGGAYNEQF
TRBV5-1 ASSLGGGVGNTIY
TRBV7-2 ASQGNTDTQY
TRBV27 VSSLRQGGGNTIY
TRBV7-2 ASSRNRNTEAF
TRBV2 ASSERGTEAF
TRBV9 ASSAGGDNQPQH
TRBV23-1 ASSQLRGGNTEAF